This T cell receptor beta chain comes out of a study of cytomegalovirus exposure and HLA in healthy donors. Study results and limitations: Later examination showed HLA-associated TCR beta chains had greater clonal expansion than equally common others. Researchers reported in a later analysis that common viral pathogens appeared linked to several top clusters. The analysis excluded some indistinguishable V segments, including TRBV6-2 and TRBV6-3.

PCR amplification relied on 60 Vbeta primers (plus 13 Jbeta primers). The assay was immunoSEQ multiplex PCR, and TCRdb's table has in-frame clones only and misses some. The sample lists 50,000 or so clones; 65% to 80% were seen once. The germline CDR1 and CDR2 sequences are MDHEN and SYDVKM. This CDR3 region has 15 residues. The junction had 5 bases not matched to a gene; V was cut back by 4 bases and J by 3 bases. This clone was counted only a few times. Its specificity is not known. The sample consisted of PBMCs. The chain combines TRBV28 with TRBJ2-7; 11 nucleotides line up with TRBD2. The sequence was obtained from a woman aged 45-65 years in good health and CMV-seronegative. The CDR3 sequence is CASSSLAGVLYEQYF. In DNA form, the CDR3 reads TGTGCCAGCAGTTCACTAGCGGGAGTCCTCTACGAGCAGTACTTC.